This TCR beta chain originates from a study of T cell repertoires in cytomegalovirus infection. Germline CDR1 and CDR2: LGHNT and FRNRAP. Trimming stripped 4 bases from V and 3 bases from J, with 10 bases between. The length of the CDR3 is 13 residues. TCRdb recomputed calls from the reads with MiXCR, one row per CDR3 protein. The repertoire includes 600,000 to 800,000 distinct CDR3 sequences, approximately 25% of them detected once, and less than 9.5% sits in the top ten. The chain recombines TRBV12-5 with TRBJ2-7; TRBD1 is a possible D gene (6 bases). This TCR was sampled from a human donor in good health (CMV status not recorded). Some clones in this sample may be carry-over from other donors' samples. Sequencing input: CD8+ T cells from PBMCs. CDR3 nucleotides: TGTGCTAGTGGTTGGAGGACAGACTACGAGCAGTACTTC. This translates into CASGWRTDYEQYF.